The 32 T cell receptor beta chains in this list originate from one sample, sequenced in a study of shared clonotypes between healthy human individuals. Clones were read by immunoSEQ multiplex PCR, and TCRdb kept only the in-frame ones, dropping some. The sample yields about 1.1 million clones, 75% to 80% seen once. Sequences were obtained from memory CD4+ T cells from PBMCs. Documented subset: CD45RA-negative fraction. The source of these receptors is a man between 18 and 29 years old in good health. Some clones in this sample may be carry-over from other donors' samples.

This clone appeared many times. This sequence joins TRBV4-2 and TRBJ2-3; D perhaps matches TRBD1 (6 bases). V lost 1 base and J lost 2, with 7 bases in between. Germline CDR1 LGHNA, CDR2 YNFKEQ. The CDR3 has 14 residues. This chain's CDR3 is CASSQGQDTDTQYF. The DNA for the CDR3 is TGTGCCAGCAGCCAAGGACAGGACACAGATACGCAGTATTTT.

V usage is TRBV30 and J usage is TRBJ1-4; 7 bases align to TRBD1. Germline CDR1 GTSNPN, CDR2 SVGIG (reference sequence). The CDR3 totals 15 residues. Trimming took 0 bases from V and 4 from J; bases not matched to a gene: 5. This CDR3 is CAWSVRDSLNEKLFF. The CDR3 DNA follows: TGTGCCTGGAGTGTAAGGGACAGCCTTAATGAAAAACTGTTTTTT.

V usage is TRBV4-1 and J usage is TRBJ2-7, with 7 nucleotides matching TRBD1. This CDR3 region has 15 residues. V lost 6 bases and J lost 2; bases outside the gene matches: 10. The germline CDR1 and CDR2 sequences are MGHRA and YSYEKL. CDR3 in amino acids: CASSQPPQGTYEQYF. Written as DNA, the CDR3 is TGCGCCAGCAGTCAACCTCCACAGGGGACCTACGAGCAGTACTTC.

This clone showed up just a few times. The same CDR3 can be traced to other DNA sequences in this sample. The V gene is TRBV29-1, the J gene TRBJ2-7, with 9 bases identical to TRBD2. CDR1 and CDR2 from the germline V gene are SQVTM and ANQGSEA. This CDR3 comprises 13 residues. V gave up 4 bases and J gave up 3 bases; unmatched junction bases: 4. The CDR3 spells CSVGRLADYEQYF. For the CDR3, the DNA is TGCAGCGTTGGCAGACTAGCGGACTACGAGCAGTACTTC.

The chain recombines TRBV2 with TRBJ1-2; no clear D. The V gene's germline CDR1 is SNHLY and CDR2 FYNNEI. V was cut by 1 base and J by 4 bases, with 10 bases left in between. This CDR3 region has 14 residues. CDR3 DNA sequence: TGTGCCAGCAGTGAAGTTTCTAGTTCCTATGGCTACACCTTC. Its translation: CASSEVSSSYGYTF.

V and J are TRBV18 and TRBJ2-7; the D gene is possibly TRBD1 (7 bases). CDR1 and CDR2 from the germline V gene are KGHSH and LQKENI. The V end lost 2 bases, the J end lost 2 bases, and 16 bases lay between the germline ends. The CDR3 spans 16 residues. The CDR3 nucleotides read TGTGCCAGCTCACCAAGACAGGGAGGTACCACCTACGAGCAGTACTTC. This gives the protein CASSPRQGGTTYEQYF. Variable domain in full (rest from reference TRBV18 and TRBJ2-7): NAGVMQNPRHLVRRRGQEARLRCSPMKGHSHVYWYRQLPEEGLKFMVYLQKENIIDESGMPKERFSAEFPKEGPSILRIQQVVRGDSAAYFCASSPRQGGTTYEQYFGPGTRLTVT.

DNA for the CDR3: TGTGCCAGCAGCCTGAGCGGGGGTGGGAAGGATGAGCAGTTCTTC. It translates to CASSLSGGGKDEQFF. This rearrangement joins TRBV7-8 to TRBJ2-1; TRBD2 aligns across 8 bases. Germline lookup yields CDR1 SGHVS and CDR2 FQNEAQ. J lost 8 bases, V lost 5 bases, and 11 bases had no gene match. The CDR3 is made up of 15 amino acids.

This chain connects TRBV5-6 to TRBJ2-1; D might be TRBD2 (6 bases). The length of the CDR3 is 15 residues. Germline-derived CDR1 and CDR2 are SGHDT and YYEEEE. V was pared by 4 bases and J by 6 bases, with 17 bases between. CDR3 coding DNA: TGTGCCAGCAGCCCAATATGGGGTAGCGGCAATGAGCAGTTCTTC. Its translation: CASSPIWGSGNEQFF.

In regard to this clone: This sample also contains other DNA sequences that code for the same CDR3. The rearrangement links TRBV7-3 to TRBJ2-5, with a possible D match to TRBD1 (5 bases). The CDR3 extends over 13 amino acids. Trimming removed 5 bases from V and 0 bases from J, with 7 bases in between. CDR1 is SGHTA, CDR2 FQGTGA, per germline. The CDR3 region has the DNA TGTGCCAGCAGCCCAGGGAACCAAGAGACCCAGTACTTC. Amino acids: CASSPGNQETQYF.

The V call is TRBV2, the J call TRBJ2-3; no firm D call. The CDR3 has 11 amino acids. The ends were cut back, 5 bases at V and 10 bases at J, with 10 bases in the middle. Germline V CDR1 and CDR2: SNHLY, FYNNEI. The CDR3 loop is CASSTGPAQYF. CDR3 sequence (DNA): TGTGCCAGCAGTACCGGCCCTGCGCAGTATTTT.

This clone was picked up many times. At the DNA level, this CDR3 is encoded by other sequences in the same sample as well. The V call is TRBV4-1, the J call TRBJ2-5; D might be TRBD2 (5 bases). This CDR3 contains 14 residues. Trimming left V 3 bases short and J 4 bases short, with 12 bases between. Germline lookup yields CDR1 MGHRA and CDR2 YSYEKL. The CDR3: CASSQGPAGETQYF. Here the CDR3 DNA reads TGCGCCAGCAGCCAGGGCCCCGCGGGAGAGACCCAGTACTTC.

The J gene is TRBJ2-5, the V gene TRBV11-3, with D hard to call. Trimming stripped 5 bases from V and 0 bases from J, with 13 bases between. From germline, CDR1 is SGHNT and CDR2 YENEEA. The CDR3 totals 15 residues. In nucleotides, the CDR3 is TGTGCCAGCAGCCGAACCTGGGTCAACCAAGAGACCCAGTACTTC. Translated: CASSRTWVNQETQYF.

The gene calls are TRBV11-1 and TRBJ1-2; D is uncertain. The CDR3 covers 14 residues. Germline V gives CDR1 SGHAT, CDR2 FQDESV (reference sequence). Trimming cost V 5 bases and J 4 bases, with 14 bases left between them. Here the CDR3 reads CASSAGPFSYGYTF. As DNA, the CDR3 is TGTGCCAGCAGCGCGGGCCCGTTTAGCTATGGCTACACCTTC.

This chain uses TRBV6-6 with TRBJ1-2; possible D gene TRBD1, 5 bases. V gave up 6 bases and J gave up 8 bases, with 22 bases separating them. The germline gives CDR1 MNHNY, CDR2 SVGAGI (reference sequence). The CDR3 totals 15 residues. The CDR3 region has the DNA TGTGCCAGCAGAGCTTGGGGAGGGGCGGTTGAAGGCTACACCTTC. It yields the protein CASRAWGGAVEGYTF.

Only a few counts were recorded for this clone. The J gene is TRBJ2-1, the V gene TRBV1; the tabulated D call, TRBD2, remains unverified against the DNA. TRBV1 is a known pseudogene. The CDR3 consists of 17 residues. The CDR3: CTSSQGSGANSYNEQFF. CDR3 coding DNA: TGCACCAGCAGCCAAGGTAGCGGCGCCAACTCCTACAATGAGCAGTTCTTC.

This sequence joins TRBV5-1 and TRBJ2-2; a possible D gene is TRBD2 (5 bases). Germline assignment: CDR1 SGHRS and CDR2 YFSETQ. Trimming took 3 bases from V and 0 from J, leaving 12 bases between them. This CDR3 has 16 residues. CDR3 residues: CASSWRARTNTGELFF. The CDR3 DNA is TGCGCCAGCAGCTGGCGGGCACGGACGAACACCGGGGAGCTGTTTTTT. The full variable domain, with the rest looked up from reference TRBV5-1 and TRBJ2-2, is KAGVTQTPRYLIKTRGQQVTLSCSPISGHRSVSWYQQTPGQGLQFLFEYFSETQRNKGNFPGRFSGRQFSNSRSEMNVSTLELGDSALYLCASSWRARTNTGELFFGEGSRLTVL.

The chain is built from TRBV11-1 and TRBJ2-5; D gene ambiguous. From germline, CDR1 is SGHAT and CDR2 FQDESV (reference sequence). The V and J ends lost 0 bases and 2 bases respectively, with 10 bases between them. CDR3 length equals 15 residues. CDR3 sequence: CASSLALGRQETQYF. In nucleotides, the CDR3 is TGTGCCAGCAGCTTAGCATTGGGTAGACAAGAGACCCAGTACTTC.

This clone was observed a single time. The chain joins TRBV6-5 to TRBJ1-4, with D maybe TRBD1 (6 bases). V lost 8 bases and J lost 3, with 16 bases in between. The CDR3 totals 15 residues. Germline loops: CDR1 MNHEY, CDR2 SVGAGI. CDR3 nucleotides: TGTGCCAGCCGCCAATGGGGGGCAGCTAATGAAAAACTGTTTTTT. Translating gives CASRQWGAANEKLFF.

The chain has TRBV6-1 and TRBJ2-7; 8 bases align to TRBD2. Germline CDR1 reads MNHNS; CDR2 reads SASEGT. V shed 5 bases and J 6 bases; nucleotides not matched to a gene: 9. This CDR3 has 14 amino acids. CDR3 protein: CASSSVAGMGEQYF. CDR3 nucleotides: TGTGCCAGCAGTTCCGTAGCGGGAATGGGCGAGCAGTACTTC.

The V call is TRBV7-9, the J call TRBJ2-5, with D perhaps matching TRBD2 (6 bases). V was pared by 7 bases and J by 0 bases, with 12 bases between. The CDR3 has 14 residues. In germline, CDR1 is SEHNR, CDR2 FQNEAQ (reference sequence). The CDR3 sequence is CASNPGSHQETQYF. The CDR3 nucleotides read TGTGCCAGCAACCCCGGGAGCCACCAAGAGACCCAGTACTTC.

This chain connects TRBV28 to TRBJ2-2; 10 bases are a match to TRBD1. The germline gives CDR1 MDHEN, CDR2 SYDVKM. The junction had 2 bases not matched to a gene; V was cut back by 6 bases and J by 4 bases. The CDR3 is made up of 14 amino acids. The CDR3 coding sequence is TGTGCCAGCAGCCGGACAGGGGGCACCGGGGAGCTGTTTTTT. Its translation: CASSRTGGTGELFF.

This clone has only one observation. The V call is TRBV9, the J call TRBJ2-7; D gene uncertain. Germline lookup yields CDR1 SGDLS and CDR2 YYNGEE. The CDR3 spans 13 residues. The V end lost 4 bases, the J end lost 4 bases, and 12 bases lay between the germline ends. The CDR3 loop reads CASSLNPTYEQYF. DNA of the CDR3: TGTGCCAGCAGCCTCAACCCCACGTACGAGCAGTACTTC.

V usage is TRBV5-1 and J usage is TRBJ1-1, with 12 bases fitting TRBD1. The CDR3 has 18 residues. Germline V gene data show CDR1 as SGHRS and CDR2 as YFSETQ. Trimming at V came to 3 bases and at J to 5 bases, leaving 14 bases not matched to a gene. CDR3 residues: CASSWAQGQGASRTEAFF. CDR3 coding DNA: TGCGCCAGCAGCTGGGCCCAGGGACAGGGGGCGTCAAGGACTGAAGCTTTCTTT.

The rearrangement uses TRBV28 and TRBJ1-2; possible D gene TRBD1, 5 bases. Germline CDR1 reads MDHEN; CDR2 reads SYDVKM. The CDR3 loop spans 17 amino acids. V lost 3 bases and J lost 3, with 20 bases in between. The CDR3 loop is CASSLRWGGTLDYGYTF. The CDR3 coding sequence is TGTGCCAGCAGTTTGAGGTGGGGAGGGACTTTGGACTATGGCTACACCTTC.

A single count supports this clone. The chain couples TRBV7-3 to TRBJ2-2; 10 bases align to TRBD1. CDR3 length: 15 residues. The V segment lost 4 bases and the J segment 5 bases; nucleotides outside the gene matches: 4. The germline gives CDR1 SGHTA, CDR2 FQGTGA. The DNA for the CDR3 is TGTGCCAGCAGCTCCGGGACAGGGGATACCGGGGAGCTGTTTTTT. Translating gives CASSSGTGDTGELFF.

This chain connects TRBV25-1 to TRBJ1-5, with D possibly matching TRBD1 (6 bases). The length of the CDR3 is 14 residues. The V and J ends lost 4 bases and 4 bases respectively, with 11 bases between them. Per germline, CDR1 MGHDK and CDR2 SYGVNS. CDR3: CASSASGANQPQHF. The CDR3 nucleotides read TGTGCCAGCAGTGCATCAGGGGCGAATCAGCCCCAGCATTTT.

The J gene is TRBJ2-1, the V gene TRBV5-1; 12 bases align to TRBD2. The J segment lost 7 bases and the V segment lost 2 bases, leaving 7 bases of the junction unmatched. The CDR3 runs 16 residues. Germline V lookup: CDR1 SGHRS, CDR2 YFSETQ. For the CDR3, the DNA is TGCGCCAGCAGCTTTAAACTAGCGGGAGGTGTGAATGAGCAGTTCTTC. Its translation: CASSFKLAGGVNEQFF.

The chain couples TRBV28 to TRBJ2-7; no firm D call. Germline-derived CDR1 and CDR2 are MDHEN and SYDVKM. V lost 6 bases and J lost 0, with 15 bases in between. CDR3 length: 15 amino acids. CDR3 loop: CASSGLGQISYEQYF. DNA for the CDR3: TGTGCCAGCAGCGGCCTAGGCCAGATCTCCTACGAGCAGTACTTC.

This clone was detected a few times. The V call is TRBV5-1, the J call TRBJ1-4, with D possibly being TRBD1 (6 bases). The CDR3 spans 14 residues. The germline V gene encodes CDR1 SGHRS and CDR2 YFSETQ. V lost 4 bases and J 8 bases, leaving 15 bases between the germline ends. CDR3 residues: CASSQGQGMEKLFF. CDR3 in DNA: TGCGCCAGCAGCCAGGGCCAGGGGATGGAAAAACTGTTTTTT.

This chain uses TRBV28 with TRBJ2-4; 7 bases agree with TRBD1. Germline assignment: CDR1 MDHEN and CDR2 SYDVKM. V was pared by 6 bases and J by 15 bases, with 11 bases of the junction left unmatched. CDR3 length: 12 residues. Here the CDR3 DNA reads TGTGCCAGCAGACCACGACAGGGTCCCCTGTACTTC. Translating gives CASRPRQGPLYF.

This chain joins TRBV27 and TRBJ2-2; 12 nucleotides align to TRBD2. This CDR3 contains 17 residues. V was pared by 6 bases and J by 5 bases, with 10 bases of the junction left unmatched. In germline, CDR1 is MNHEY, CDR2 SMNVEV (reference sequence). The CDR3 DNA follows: TGTGCCAGCAGACCCCTAGCGGGAGGGTTTGGGACCGGGGAGCTGTTTTTT. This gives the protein CASRPLAGGFGTGELFF.

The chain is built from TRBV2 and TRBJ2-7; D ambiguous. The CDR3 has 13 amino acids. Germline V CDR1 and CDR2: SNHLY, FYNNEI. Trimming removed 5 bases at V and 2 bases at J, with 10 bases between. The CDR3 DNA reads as TGTGCCAGCAGTCTACCGGTTACCTACGAGCAGTACTTC. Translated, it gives CASSLPVTYEQYF.